Below, 16 T cell receptor beta chains from the same sample are listed, as sequenced in a study of blood T cell repertoires in COVID-19. The method was immunoSEQ multiplex PCR; TCRdb's version includes in-frame clones alone and lacks a portion of them. Seen here are roughly 200,000 clones, around 80% observed once, and the top ten hold 2.5% to 3%. The sequenced material came from peripheral blood. Receptors were obtained from a woman older than 75 with active or convalescent COVID-19.

The chain employs TRBV27 and TRBJ2-7; TRBD2 aligns across 10 bases. Losses at the gene ends were 7 bases for V and 0 bases for J; bases not matched to a gene: 15. Germline values: CDR1 MNHEY, CDR2 SMNVEV (reference sequence). This CDR3 contains 18 residues. The DNA for the CDR3 is TGTGCCAGCAAAACTGAGCGGGGGGGCCGTTCTATCTCCTACGAGCAGTACTTC. Its translation: CASKTERGGRSISYEQYF.

This sequence joins TRBV6-5 and TRBJ2-7; 8 nucleotides match TRBD1. The CDR3 length is 13 residues. Germline V gene sequence: CDR1 MNHEY, CDR2 SVGAGI. V lost 6 bases and J lost 3; bases outside the gene matches: 4. The CDR3 protein is CASRGTGVYEQYF. Here the CDR3 DNA reads TGTGCCAGCAGGGGGACAGGAGTCTACGAGCAGTACTTC.

The chain employs TRBV11-2 and TRBJ2-2; the match to TRBD1 covers 9 bases. J was trimmed by 7 bases and V by 5 bases; bases with no gene match: 8. Germline V gene sequence: CDR1 SGHAT, CDR2 FQNNGV. This CDR3 is built from 15 residues. In DNA, the CDR3 is TGTGCCAGCAGCCTAACAGGGGGCGCCGACGGGGAGCTGTTTTTT. Encoded protein: CASSLTGGADGELFF. Complete variable domain (other parts from reference TRBV11-2 and TRBJ2-2): EAGVAQSPRYKIIEKRQSVAFWCNPISGHATLYWYQQILGQGPKLLIQFQNNGVVDDSQLPKDRFSAERLKGVDSTLKIQPAKLEDSAVYLCASSLTGGADGELFFGEGSRLTVL.

The rearrangement links TRBV28 to TRBJ1-2; D remains unclear. The CDR3 spans 12 residues. Germline loops: CDR1 MDHEN, CDR2 SYDVKM. V was trimmed by 2 bases and J by 8 bases, leaving 9 bases between them. In nucleotides, the CDR3 is TGTGCCAGCAGTTTACCCCCTGGCGGCTACACCTTC. Amino acid sequence: CASSLPPGGYTF.

The gene calls are TRBV10-3 and TRBJ1-1; 7 bases are a match to TRBD1. Germline V gene sequence: CDR1 ENHRY, CDR2 SYGVKD. J was trimmed by 6 bases and V by 9 bases; bases with no gene match: 10. There are 13 residues in the CDR3. In DNA, the CDR3 is TGTGCCATACGGACAGGCCTAATAGCTGAAGCTTTCTTT. Encoded protein: CAIRTGLIAEAFF.

Here the CDR3 DNA reads TGTGCCAGCAGCCAAGATTACAGGATGATCTTCTTC. Protein sequence: CASSQDYRMIFF. The chain joins TRBV3-1 (or the pseudogene TRBV3-2) to TRBJ2-1, with D maybe TRBD1 (5 bases). Trimming removed 0 bases from V and 16 bases from J, with 13 bases in between. The CDR3 is 12 residues long. Per the germline V gene, CDR1 is LGHDT and CDR2 is YNNKEL (reference sequence).

The chain carries TRBV28 and TRBJ1-5; TRBD1 might be the D (6 bases). V was shortened by 6 bases and J by 3 bases, with 15 bases between the two germline ends. Germline CDR1 and CDR2: MDHEN and SYDVKM. This CDR3 region has 15 residues. The DNA of the CDR3 is TGTGCCAGCAGCCTCCGGGGGGCTTACAATCAGCCCCAGCATTTT. As protein: CASSLRGAYNQPQHF.

This chain uses TRBV28 with TRBJ2-7, with 7 bases matching TRBD1. CDR3 length: 15 residues. Germline loops: CDR1 MDHEN, CDR2 SYDVKM. V was pared by 7 bases and J by 3 bases, with 12 bases of the junction left unmatched. The CDR3 DNA reads TGTGCCAGCAACGCCCCCGGGACAGCAAGCTACGAGCAGTACTTC. This translates into CASNAPGTASYEQYF.

The V and J genes are TRBV27 and TRBJ2-7, with TRBD2 identical over 7 bases. Germline V gene data show CDR1 as MNHEY and CDR2 as SMNVEV (reference sequence). The CDR3 loop spans 13 amino acids. The trim removed 8 bases at V and 3 bases at J, leaving 7 bases unmatched. CDR3 bases: TGTGCCAGCCGTTATGGCGGGGGCTACGAGCAGTACTTC. Translated: CASRYGGGYEQYF.

This clone occurred a few times. The gene calls are TRBV6-2 or TRBV6-3 and TRBJ2-2; D ambiguous. Germline CDR1 and CDR2: MNHEY and SVGEGT. The ends were cut back, 5 bases at V and 6 bases at J, with 7 bases in the middle. The CDR3 is 12 amino acids. The CDR3 bases are TGTGCCAGCAGTCTCCTTCCCGGGGAGCTGTTTTTT. It translates to CASSLLPGELFF.

The chain couples TRBV5-1 to TRBJ1-2; D is ambiguous. The V gene's germline CDR1 is SGHRS and CDR2 YFSETQ. The CDR3 is 14 residues long. The V end lost 0 bases, the J end lost 6 bases, and 12 bases lay between the germline ends. The CDR3 DNA is TGCGCCAGCAGCTTGGAAGGCGGTTGGGATGGCTACACCTTC. This sequence encodes CASSLEGGWDGYTF.

This clone was observed a handful of times. The rearrangement uses TRBV27 and TRBJ1-1; a weak D match, TRBD1 (5 bases). V was cut by 1 base and J by 5 bases, with 11 bases left in between. This CDR3 has 14 residues. Per the germline V gene, CDR1 is MNHEY and CDR2 is SMNVEV (reference sequence). The CDR3 sequence is CASSLYGDWTEAFF. The CDR3 DNA sequence: TGTGCCAGCAGTTTATATGGGGACTGGACTGAAGCTTTCTTT.

The chain joins TRBV5-8 to TRBJ2-7, with D hard to call. The CDR3 has 17 amino acids. Germline values: CDR1 SGHTS, CDR2 YDEGEE. V gave up 2 bases and J gave up 6 bases, with 24 bases separating them. The CDR3 loop reads CASSFRPTVGKTGEQYF. DNA for the CDR3: TGTGCCAGCAGCTTTCGTCCTACTGTGGGTAAAACGGGCGAGCAGTACTTC.

The chain carries TRBV24-1 and TRBJ2-5, with TRBD1 matching over 8 bases. The V and J ends lost 0 bases and 5 bases, in that order; junction bases with no gene match: 4. The germline V gene encodes CDR1 KGHDR and CDR2 SFDVKD. This CDR3 is built from 15 residues. The CDR3 DNA reads TGTGCCACCAGTGATTTGAGGACAGGGAGTGAGACCCAGTACTTC. It translates to CATSDLRTGSETQYF.

In this sample, this clone turned up a few times. The J gene is TRBJ1-2, the V gene TRBV7-9; 8 bases line up with TRBD1. The ends lost 5 bases at V and 4 bases at J; junction bases unmatched: 15. The length of the CDR3 is 17 residues. CDR1 and CDR2 (germline): SEHNR, FQNEAQ (reference sequence). The CDR3 sequence is CASSRQSSGGGTYGYTF. Written as DNA, the CDR3 is TGTGCCAGCAGCCGACAATCTTCAGGGGGCGGGACCTATGGCTACACCTTC. Combining the CDR3 with reference TRBV7-9 and TRBJ1-2 gives the whole variable domain DTGVSQNPRHKITKRGQNVTFRCDPISEHNRLYWYRQTLGQGPEFLTYFQNEAQLEKSRLLSDRFSAERPKGSFSTLEIQRTEQGDSAMYLCASSRQSSGGGTYGYTFGSGTRLTVV.

This chain links TRBV5-1 with TRBJ2-3; TRBD1 aligns across 8 bases. CDR1 is SGHRS and CDR2 is YFSETQ in the germline V gene. CDR3 size: 15 residues. V was pared by 3 bases and J by 1 base, with 4 bases of the junction left unmatched. DNA for the CDR3: TGCGCCAGCAGCTCCGGACAGGGTGGCACAGATACGCAGTATTTT. Encoded protein: CASSSGQGGTDTQYF.